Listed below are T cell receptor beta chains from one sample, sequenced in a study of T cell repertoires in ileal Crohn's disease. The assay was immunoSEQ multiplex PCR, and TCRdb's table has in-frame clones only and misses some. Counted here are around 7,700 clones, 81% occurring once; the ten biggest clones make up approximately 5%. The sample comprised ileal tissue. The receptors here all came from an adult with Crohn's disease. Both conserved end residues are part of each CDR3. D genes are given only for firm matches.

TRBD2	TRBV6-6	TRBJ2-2	CASKLREGTGELFF
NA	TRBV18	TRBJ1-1	CASSPSRGAMNTEAFF
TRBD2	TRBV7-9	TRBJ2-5	CASSKGRVGTSGQETQYF
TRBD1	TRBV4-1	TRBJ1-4	CASSLDGTGIPRGNEKLFF
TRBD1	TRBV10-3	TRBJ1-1	CAISPGTGTTEAFF
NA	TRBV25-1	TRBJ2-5	CASTLVGEEETQYF
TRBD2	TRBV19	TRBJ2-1	CASRPGAGTSGRNAYNEQFF
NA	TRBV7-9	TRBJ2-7	CASSKTAQVDEQYF
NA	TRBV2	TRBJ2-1	CASTLFNEQFF
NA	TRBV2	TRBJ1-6	CASSPGPGSPLHF
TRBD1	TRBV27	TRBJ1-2	CASSFRTGGVYGYTF